These 24 T cell receptor beta chains came from one sample sequenced in a study of T cells after yellow fever vaccination. TCRdb reprocessed the 5' RACE reads via MiXCR and lists one record per CDR3 protein. The sample has about 180,000 distinct CDR3 sequences, approximately 6.2% seen once. Material: CD4+ T cells sorted from PBMCs, obtained on the day of the first yellow fever vaccination. Every receptor here comes from a man in his late teens or twenties who received the YFV17D yellow fever vaccine.

J is TRBJ2-3 and V is TRBV4-2, with 7 bases matching TRBD2. From germline, CDR1 is LGHNA and CDR2 YNFKEQ. The CDR3 has 16 residues. Losses at the gene ends were 0 bases for V and 7 bases for J; bases not matched to a gene: 10. CDR3 protein: CASSQEIVSGDNTQYF. In nucleotides, the CDR3 is TGTGCCAGCAGCCAAGAAATTGTCAGCGGGGATAATACGCAGTATTTT.

The J gene is TRBJ1-1, the V gene TRBV5-1; D is ambiguous. In germline, CDR1 is SGHRS, CDR2 YFSETQ. V was clipped by 3 bases and J by 3 bases, with 12 bases between them. The CDR3 runs to 14 residues. CDR3 region: CASSSEGWDTEAFF. The CDR3 DNA sequence: TGCGCCAGCAGCTCAGAGGGTTGGGACACTGAAGCTTTCTTT. Full variable domain (outside the CDR3, taken from reference TRBV5-1 and TRBJ1-1): KAGVTQTPRYLIKTRGQQVTLSCSPISGHRSVSWYQQTPGQGLQFLFEYFSETQRNKGNFPGRFSGRQFSNSRSEMNVSTLELGDSALYLCASSSEGWDTEAFFGQGTRLTVV.

At least ten counts were recorded for this clonotype. V is TRBV3-1 and J is TRBJ2-1; 8 nucleotides agree with TRBD2. The trim removed 0 bases at V and 3 bases at J, leaving 4 bases unmatched. CDR1 LGHDT and CDR2 YNNKEL come from the germline V gene (reference sequence). The CDR3 length is 16 residues. The CDR3 DNA reads as TGTGCCAGCAGCCAAGATGGCGGGGGGCTCTACAATGAGCAGTTCTTC. It yields the protein CASSQDGGGLYNEQFF.

This clonotype was counted ten times or more. The chain recombines TRBV6-2 or TRBV6-3 with TRBJ2-5; D is perhaps TRBD1 or TRBD2 (6 bases each). CDR3 length: 14 amino acids. V lost 5 bases and J 5 bases, leaving 15 bases between the germline ends. CDR1 MNHEY and CDR2 SVGEGT come from the germline V gene. CDR3 amino acids: CASSTEGGMETQYF. CDR3 nucleotide sequence: TGTGCCAGCAGTACGGAGGGGGGTATGGAGACCCAGTACTTC.

This clonotype was observed a few times. CDR3 DNA: TGTGCCAGCAGCGTAGATTCTCATACGCAGTATTTT. Residues: CASSVDSHTQYF. The rearrangement links TRBV9 to TRBJ2-3; no firm D call. V lost 0 bases and J 7 bases, leaving 6 bases between the germline ends. This CDR3 region has 12 residues. From germline, CDR1 is SGDLS and CDR2 YYNGEE.

This clonotype appeared many times. The chain links TRBV6-2 or TRBV6-3 to TRBJ1-2; D is undetermined. Germline loops: CDR1 MNHEY, CDR2 SVGEGT. This CDR3 contains 11 residues. Between the trimmed V and J ends, which lost 2 bases and 8 bases, there was a span of 6 bases. Written as DNA, the CDR3 is TGTGCCAGCAGTTACGATCTCGGCTACACCTTC. Its translation is CASSYDLGYTF.

This clonotype turned up a few times. V usage is TRBV3-1 and J usage is TRBJ2-7, with D possibly matching TRBD2 (6 bases). The CDR3 extends over 13 amino acids. The germline V gene encodes CDR1 LGHDT and CDR2 YNNKEL (reference sequence). V was pared by 4 bases and J by 2 bases, with 9 bases between. This chain's CDR3 is CASSRRLAYEQYF. The DNA of the CDR3 is TGTGCCAGCAGCCGTCGACTAGCCTACGAGCAGTACTTC.

This clonotype was counted at least ten times. The chain is built from TRBV7-8 and TRBJ1-5; TRBD1 might be the D (6 bases). The ends were cut back, 3 bases at V and 5 bases at J, with 8 bases in the middle. The CDR3 consists of 13 residues. From germline, CDR1 is SGHVS and CDR2 FQNEAQ. The CDR3 DNA sequence: TGTGCCAGCAGCTTGGGACACGATCAGCCCCAGCATTTT. Protein product: CASSLGHDQPQHF.

The chain recombines TRBV5-1 with TRBJ1-2; D ambiguous. This CDR3 is built from 18 residues. Germline values: CDR1 SGHRS, CDR2 YFSETQ. Trimming cost V 0 bases and J 4 bases, with 22 bases left between them. The CDR3 sequence is CASSLGGLGSGIVYGYTF. The CDR3 DNA is TGCGCCAGCAGCTTGGGCGGTTTAGGGTCAGGAATCGTCTATGGCTACACCTTC. The variable domain in full, with the rest retrieved from reference TRBV5-1 and TRBJ1-2, is KAGVTQTPRYLIKTRGQQVTLSCSPISGHRSVSWYQQTPGQGLQFLFEYFSETQRNKGNFPGRFSGRQFSNSRSEMNVSTLELGDSALYLCASSLGGLGSGIVYGYTFGSGTRLTVV.

This clonotype appeared many times. V gene TRBV5-5 combines with J gene TRBJ2-5; D perhaps matches TRBD2 (6 bases). V lost 2 bases to trimming and J lost 3 bases, with 17 bases between them. The germline CDR1 and CDR2 sequences are SGHKS and YYEKEE (reference sequence). The CDR3 has 16 amino acids. The CDR3 bases are TGTGCCAGCAGCTTTTTTCTCCTTGGGGGGAAAGAGACCCAGTACTTC. Its translation: CASSFFLLGGKETQYF.

Only a few counts were recorded for this clonotype. The chain is built from TRBV7-9 and TRBJ2-3; TRBD2 aligns across 7 bases. The V and J ends lost 8 bases and 0 bases, in that order; junction bases with no gene match: 2. There are 13 residues in the CDR3. CDR1 and CDR2 from the germline V gene are SEHNR and FQNEAQ (reference sequence). The CDR3 DNA reads as TGTGCCAGCGATAGCGGGAGCACAGATACGCAGTATTTT. Protein: CASDSGSTDTQYF.

This clonotype has a count of ten or more. The rearrangement joins TRBV7-8 to TRBJ1-5; D unclear. Germline values: CDR1 SGHVS, CDR2 FQNEAQ. Trimming stripped 3 bases from V and 0 bases from J, with 6 bases between. The CDR3 covers 14 residues. DNA for the CDR3: TGTGCCAGCAGCTTTAGGGATAGCAATCAGCCCCAGCATTTT. Amino acids: CASSFRDSNQPQHF.

The chain combines TRBV9 with TRBJ2-3, with TRBD2 as a possible D gene (5 bases). Germline values: CDR1 SGDLS, CDR2 YYNGEE. CDR3 length: 14 amino acids. V lost 0 bases, J lost 6 bases, and 11 bases lay in between. CDR3 sequence: CASSVDPREDTQYF. The CDR3 nucleotides are TGTGCCAGCAGCGTAGACCCTAGGGAGGATACGCAGTATTTT.

The V gene is TRBV20-1, the J gene TRBJ2-5; TRBD1 might be the D (5 bases). Germline V gene sequence: CDR1 DFQATT, CDR2 SNEGSKA (reference sequence). V was cut by 6 bases and J by 4 bases, with 15 bases left in between. CDR3 length: 13 residues. As DNA, the CDR3 is TGCAGTGCCCGTGGACAAACGCGAGAGACCCAGTACTTC. Translated: CSARGQTRETQYF.

This clonotype showed up just once. The chain recombines TRBV5-5 with TRBJ1-2; 8 bases fit TRBD1. The germline CDR1 and CDR2 sequences are SGHKS and YYEKEE (reference sequence). This CDR3 spans 15 amino acids. V lost 5 bases to trimming and J lost 3 bases; unmatched junction nucleotides: 9. CDR3 sequence reads: CASSQRTGRDYGYTF. CDR3 nucleotides: TGTGCCAGCAGTCAGAGGACAGGGCGAGACTATGGCTACACCTTC.

This clonotype was picked up a small number of times. The chain is built from TRBV9 and TRBJ2-4, with D possibly called TRBD1 or TRBD2 (5 bases each). Germline-derived CDR1 and CDR2 are SGDLS and YYNGEE. The CDR3 consists of 14 residues. The V and J ends lost 3 bases and 3 bases respectively, with 10 bases between them. CDR3 coding DNA: TGTGCCAGCAGCGGCCCGAGGGGCAAAAACATTCAGTACTTC. Translated: CASSGPRGKNIQYF.

The rearrangement links TRBV9 to TRBJ2-7; tentative D call: TRBD2 (6 bases). The V end lost 4 bases, the J end lost 5 bases, and 16 bases lay between the germline ends. Germline V gene data show CDR1 as SGDLS and CDR2 as YYNGEE. The CDR3 sequence is 14 residues long. The CDR3 here is CASSISGTSDEQYF. The CDR3 DNA follows: TGTGCCAGCAGCATATCCGGGACTTCCGACGAGCAGTACTTC. Filled out from reference TRBV9 and TRBJ2-7, the complete variable domain reads DSGVTQTPKHLITATGQRVTLRCSPRSGDLSVYWYQQSLDQGLQFLIQYYNGEERAKGNILERFSAQQFPDLHSELNLSSLELGDSALYFCASSISGTSDEQYFGPGTRLTVT.

This clonotype appeared many times. The rearrangement joins TRBV24-1 to TRBJ2-2; TRBD1 is a possible D gene (6 bases). The CDR3 runs to 16 residues. In germline, CDR1 is KGHDR, CDR2 SFDVKD. Trimming pared 6 bases from V and 1 base from J, leaving 14 bases between. CDR3 DNA: TGTGCCACCAGTCATATGGACAGCTTGAACACCGGGGAGCTGTTTTTT. Translating gives CATSHMDSLNTGELFF.

This clonotype was recorded at least ten times. V usage is TRBV7-7 and J usage is TRBJ2-1, with TRBD1 identical over 10 bases. This CDR3 spans 14 amino acids. Germline V gene sequence: CDR1 SSHAT, CDR2 FNYEAQ (reference sequence). CDR3: CASGRDRGDNEQFF. Here the CDR3 DNA reads TGTGCTAGCGGAAGGGACAGGGGTGACAATGAGCAGTTCTTC.

This clonotype appeared many times. This rearrangement joins TRBV10-1 to TRBJ2-3; D may correspond to TRBD1 or TRBD2 (6 bases each). CDR3 length: 17 amino acids. Trimming removed 5 bases from V and 1 base from J, with 19 bases in between. Germline V gives CDR1 WNHNN, CDR2 SYGVQD (reference sequence). CDR3 in DNA: TGCGCCAGCAGTCTGGACCGGGGGCGGACCGGCACAGATACGCAGTATTTT. Protein: CASSLDRGRTGTDTQYF.

In its sample, this clonotype was seen many times. This chain links TRBV9 with TRBJ2-3; D remains ambiguous. The CDR3 loop spans 14 amino acids. Deletions cut 1 base from V and 3 bases from J, with 9 bases between. The germline V gene has CDR1 SGDLS and CDR2 YYNGEE. CDR3 DNA: TGTGCCAGCAGCGTACACGCTAGTACAGATACGCAGTATTTT. Translated, it gives CASSVHASTDTQYF. The full variable domain, its missing parts supplied by reference TRBV9 and TRBJ2-3, is DSGVTQTPKHLITATGQRVTLRCSPRSGDLSVYWYQQSLDQGLQFLIQYYNGEERAKGNILERFSAQQFPDLHSELNLSSLELGDSALYFCASSVHASTDTQYFGPGTRLTVL.

This clonotype came up a few times. Being one base from a much bigger clone, this may be a read error. The chain combines TRBV27 with TRBJ1-5; possible D gene TRBD1, 5 bases. Germline CDR1 reads MNHEY; CDR2 reads SMNVEV (reference sequence). The CDR3 covers 15 residues. The CDR3 here is CASSLRGGGKQPQHF. The CDR3 coding sequence is TGTGCCAGCAGTTTACGGGGGGGTGGCAAGCAGCCCCAGCATTTT.

The J gene is TRBJ1-3, the V gene TRBV4-2; D not resolved. V was shortened by 0 bases and J by 4 bases, with 10 bases between the two germline ends. This CDR3 is 15 amino acids long. Germline CDR1 reads LGHNA; CDR2 reads YNFKEQ. The CDR3 reads CASSQDLTSGNTIYF. The CDR3, as DNA: TGTGCCAGCAGCCAAGATCTGACTTCAGGAAACACCATATATTTT.

This clonotype was counted at least ten times. The chain uses TRBV18 and TRBJ2-2; no clear D gene. The V end was cut by 1 base, the J end by 4 bases, with 7 bases between. This CDR3 comprises 14 residues. CDR1 is KGHSH, CDR2 LQKENI, per germline. The CDR3 spells CASSPLASTGELFF. The CDR3 DNA reads as TGTGCCAGCTCACCACTAGCCAGCACCGGGGAGCTGTTTTTT. Full variable domain (outside the CDR3, taken from reference TRBV18 and TRBJ2-2): NAGVMQNPRHLVRRRGQEARLRCSPMKGHSHVYWYRQLPEEGLKFMVYLQKENIIDESGMPKERFSAEFPKEGPSILRIQQVVRGDSAAYFCASSPLASTGELFFGEGSRLTVL.